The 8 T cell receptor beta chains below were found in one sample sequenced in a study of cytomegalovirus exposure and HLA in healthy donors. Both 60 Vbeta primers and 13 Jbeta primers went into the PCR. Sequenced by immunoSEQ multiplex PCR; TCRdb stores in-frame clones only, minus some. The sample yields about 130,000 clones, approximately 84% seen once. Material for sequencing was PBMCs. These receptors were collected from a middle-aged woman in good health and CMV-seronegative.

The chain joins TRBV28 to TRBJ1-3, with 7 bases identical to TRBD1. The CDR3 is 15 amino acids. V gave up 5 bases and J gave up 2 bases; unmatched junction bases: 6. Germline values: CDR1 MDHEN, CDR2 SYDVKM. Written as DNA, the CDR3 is TGTGCCAGCAGTAGGAACAGGGGTGCTGGAAACACCATATATTTT. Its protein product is CASSRNRGAGNTIYF.

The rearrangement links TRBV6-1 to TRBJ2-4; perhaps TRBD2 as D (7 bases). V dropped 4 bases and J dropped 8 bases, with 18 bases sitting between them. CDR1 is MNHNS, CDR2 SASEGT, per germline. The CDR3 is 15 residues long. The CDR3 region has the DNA TGTGCCAGCAGTGGAGGGGGAGGGACCGAGGACATTCAGTACTTC. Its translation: CASSGGGGTEDIQYF.

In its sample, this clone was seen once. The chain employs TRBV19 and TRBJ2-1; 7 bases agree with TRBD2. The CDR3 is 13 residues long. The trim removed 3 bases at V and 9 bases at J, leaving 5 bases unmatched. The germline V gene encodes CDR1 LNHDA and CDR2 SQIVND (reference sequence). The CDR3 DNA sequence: TGTGCCAGTAGTATTCAATGGGGGGGTGAGCAGTTCTTC. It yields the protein CASSIQWGGEQFF.

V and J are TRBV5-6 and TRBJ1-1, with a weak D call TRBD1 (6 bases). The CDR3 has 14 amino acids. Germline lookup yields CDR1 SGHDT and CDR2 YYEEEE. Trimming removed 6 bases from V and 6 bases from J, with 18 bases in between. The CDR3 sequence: CASNPGQRVSEAFF. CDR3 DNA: TGTGCCAGCAACCCGGGACAAAGGGTGTCTGAAGCTTTCTTT.

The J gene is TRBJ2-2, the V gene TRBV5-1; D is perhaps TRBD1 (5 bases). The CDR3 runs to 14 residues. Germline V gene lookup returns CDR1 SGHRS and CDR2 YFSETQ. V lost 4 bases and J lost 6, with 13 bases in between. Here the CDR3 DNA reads TGCGCCAGCAGCCTCACCCCGACAGCCGGGGAGCTGTTTTTT. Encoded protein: CASSLTPTAGELFF. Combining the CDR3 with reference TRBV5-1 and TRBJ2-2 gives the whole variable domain KAGVTQTPRYLIKTRGQQVTLSCSPISGHRSVSWYQQTPGQGLQFLFEYFSETQRNKGNFPGRFSGRQFSNSRSEMNVSTLELGDSALYLCASSLTPTAGELFFGEGSRLTVL.

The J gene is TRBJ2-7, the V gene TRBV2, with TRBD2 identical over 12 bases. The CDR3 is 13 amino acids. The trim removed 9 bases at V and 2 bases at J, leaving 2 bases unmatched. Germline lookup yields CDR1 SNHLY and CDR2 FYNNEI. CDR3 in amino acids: CASLAGGPYEQYF. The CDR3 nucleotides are TGTGCCAGTCTAGCGGGAGGGCCCTACGAGCAGTACTTC.

The CDR3 coding sequence is TGTGCCATCAGTGAGGGAGGCAATGAGCAGTTCTTC. As protein: CAISEGGNEQFF. The chain links TRBV10-3 to TRBJ2-1, with TRBD2 as a possible D gene (5 bases). The CDR3 spans 12 residues. V gave up 2 bases and J gave up 6 bases, with 5 bases separating them. Germline lookup yields CDR1 ENHRY and CDR2 SYGVKD.

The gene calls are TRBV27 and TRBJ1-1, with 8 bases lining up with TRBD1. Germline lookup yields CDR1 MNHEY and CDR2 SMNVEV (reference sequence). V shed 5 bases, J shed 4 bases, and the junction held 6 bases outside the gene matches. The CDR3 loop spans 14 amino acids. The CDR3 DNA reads TGTGCCAGCAGTCTGACAGGGGCGGGCACTGAAGCTTTCTTT. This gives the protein CASSLTGAGTEAFF.